The entry that follows covers one T cell receptor beta chain sequence. The sample belongs to a study of blood T cell repertoires in COVID-19. Study summary: Samples of COVID-19 (acute and convalescent) were obtained from the United States, Italy and Spain. T cells, B-cell-depleted T cells, or PBMCs supplied cDNA or gDNA.

V was pared by 6 bases and J by 3 bases, with 16 bases between. The CDR3 is 15 amino acids. Germline CDR1 reads KGHSH; CDR2 reads LQKENI. Original processing methods: Amplification with reference gene primers provided the estimates of nucleated cell counts. Sequenced by immunoSEQ multiplex PCR; TCRdb stores in-frame clones only, minus some. The DNA gave D and trimming, while V, J and clone size come from that table. The table shows 200,000 to 300,000 clones, with under 90% occurring only once. The TCR originated in a human donor in a cohort sampled during active COVID-19. The chain is built from TRBV18 and TRBJ2-3; D might be TRBD1 (5 bases). Sequences were obtained from peripheral blood. The CDR3: CASSGGAPPTDTQYF. For the CDR3, the DNA is TGTGCCAGCTCGGGTGGGGCCCCGCCGACAGATACGCAGTATTTT.